Described below is a single T cell receptor beta chain sequence and its context. In the study's own analysis: By means of reference gene primer amplification, nucleated cell counts were estimated. The repertoire was sequenced with immunoSEQ multiplex PCR; TCRdb's copy has only in-frame clones and lacks some. V and J calls plus clone size are reproduced from that table; the DNA served to infer D and trimming. The sample shows 240,000 or so clones, 80% to 85% of them seen only once. Per germline, CDR1 MNHEY and CDR2 SMNVEV (reference sequence). V trimming: 5 bases; J trimming: 5 bases; junction bases outside the gene matches: 10. The CDR3 runs 16 residues. This entry belongs to a study of blood T cell repertoires in COVID-19. Turning to the study itself: Some COVID-19 samples were acute and others convalescent; all came from the United States, Italy and Spain. T cells, B-cell-depleted T cells, or PBMCs supplied cDNA or gDNA.

Sequencing input: peripheral blood. V and J are TRBV27 and TRBJ2-1, with 9 bases aligning to TRBD2. This clonotype was sampled from a woman aged 18-29 years with acute or convalescent COVID-19. Written as DNA, the CDR3 is TGTGCCAGCAGTCCAGTAGCGGGAGAGATCGACAATGAGCAGTTCTTC. As protein: CASSPVAGEIDNEQFF.